Each of the 13 T cell receptor beta chains below was sequenced from the same sample in a study of shared clonotypes between healthy human individuals. Libraries were prepared by immunoSEQ multiplex PCR; TCRdb keeps only in-frame clonotypes and omits some of them. The sample holds more than 2,000,000 clones; 90% to 95% are singletons and the top ten take roughly 0.14%. The sample was naive CD4+ T cells sorted from blood. Regarding subset: CD45RA+ positively selected. These receptors all stem from a man younger than 35 in good health.

The J gene is TRBJ1-5, the V gene TRBV5-1; D is perhaps TRBD1 (6 bases). CDR1 SGHRS and CDR2 YFSETQ come from the germline V gene. Deletions cut 0 bases from V and 3 bases from J, with 10 bases between. This CDR3 region has 15 residues. The CDR3: CASSLEGDANQPQHF. CDR3 bases: TGCGCCAGCAGCTTGGAGGGGGATGCCAATCAGCCCCAGCATTTT.

This clone was found a few times. V is TRBV5-6 and J is TRBJ2-7; no definite D call. The length of the CDR3 is 13 residues. The germline gives CDR1 SGHDT, CDR2 YYEEEE. V lost 2 bases, J lost 5 bases, and 11 bases lay in between. The CDR3 protein is CASSLGQWDEQYF. The CDR3 DNA is TGTGCCAGCAGCTTAGGGCAGTGGGACGAGCAGTACTTC.

The CDR3 DNA is TGTGCCAGCAGCCCGGGTTCGGGCAATCAGCCCCAGCATTTT. Protein sequence: CASSPGSGNQPQHF. The chain is built from TRBV7-2 and TRBJ1-5; D remains ambiguous. Per the germline V gene, CDR1 is SGHTA and CDR2 is FQGNSA. Trimming stripped 5 bases from V and 2 bases from J, with 10 bases between. This CDR3 spans 14 amino acids.

The genes are TRBV7-2 and TRBJ2-3; 13 nucleotides match TRBD2. The ends lost 3 bases at V and 4 bases at J; junction bases unmatched: 10. Germline values: CDR1 SGHTA, CDR2 FQGNSA. The CDR3 contains 18 residues. CDR3 nucleotide sequence: TGTGCCAGCAGCTTCCACTCGGGACTAGCGGGACCAGCAGATACGCAGTATTTT. This sequence encodes CASSFHSGLAGPADTQYF.

With respect to this clone: Germline is not matched at one junction end, which may reflect a read error. Other DNA sequences within the sample encode an identical CDR3. The chain is built from TRBV7-2 and TRBJ2-7; 13 bases line up with TRBD2. Germline V gene sequence: CDR1 SGHTA, CDR2 FQGNSA. This CDR3 is built from 17 residues. As DNA, the CDR3 is TGTGCCAGCAGCCTAGCCGGGACTAGCGGGACCGCCTACGAGCAGTACTTC. Protein sequence: CASSLAGTSGTAYEQYF.

The chain has TRBV6-5 and TRBJ1-1; TRBD1 aligns across 8 bases. CDR3 length: 15 residues. CDR1 is MNHEY and CDR2 is SVGAGI in the germline V gene. V shed 6 bases and J 2 bases; nucleotides not matched to a gene: 8. The CDR3 loop is CASRERTGLNTEAFF. The CDR3 DNA follows: TGTGCCAGCAGGGAAAGGACAGGGCTAAACACTGAAGCTTTCTTT.

The rearrangement links TRBV18 to TRBJ2-5; TRBD1 agrees at 7 bases. Germline-derived CDR1 and CDR2 are KGHSH and LQKENI. This CDR3 comprises 13 residues. V shed 4 bases and J 4 bases; nucleotides not matched to a gene: 3. CDR3 DNA: TGTGCCAGCTCACAGGGGGCTGCAGAGACCCAGTACTTC. Translated, it gives CASSQGAAETQYF.

This chain links TRBV5-1 with TRBJ1-4; the match to TRBD1 covers 9 bases. The germline CDR1 and CDR2 sequences are SGHRS and YFSETQ. V lost 3 bases to trimming and J lost 1 base; unmatched junction nucleotides: 7. The CDR3 is 17 residues long. For the CDR3, the DNA is TGCGCCAGCAGCTGGGGGGACAGGGAACTAACTAATGAAAAACTGTTTTTT. Translating it yields CASSWGDRELTNEKLFF.

The V gene is TRBV5-4, the J gene TRBJ1-4; TRBD1 might be the D (5 bases). In germline, CDR1 is SGHNT, CDR2 YYREEE (reference sequence). The CDR3 extends over 15 amino acids. V was pared by 5 bases and J by 5 bases, with 16 bases between. The DNA for the CDR3 is TGTGCCAGCAGGTTATGGGAGGGACTAAATGAAAAACTGTTTTTT. Amino acid sequence: CASRLWEGLNEKLFF. Supplemented by reference TRBV5-4 and TRBJ1-4, the full variable domain reads ETGVTQSPTHLIKTRGQQVTLRCSSQSGHNTVSWYQQALGQGPQFIFQYYREEENGRGNFPPRFSGLQFPNYSSELNVNALELDDSALYLCASRLWEGLNEKLFFGSGTQLSVL.

The rearrangement links TRBV27 to TRBJ2-3; D call uncertain. Germline V CDR1 and CDR2: MNHEY, SMNVEV (reference sequence). Trimming stripped 0 bases from V and 1 base from J, with 8 bases between. CDR3 length: 15 residues. The CDR3 sequence is CASSLSWARTDTQYF. The CDR3 nucleotides read TGTGCCAGCAGTTTATCGTGGGCCCGCACAGATACGCAGTATTTT.

This sequence joins TRBV5-1 and TRBJ2-7; a possible D gene is TRBD1 (5 bases). The V end was cut by 3 bases, the J end by 3 bases, with 19 bases between. The CDR3 consists of 16 residues. CDR1 is SGHRS, CDR2 YFSETQ, per germline. CDR3 in amino acids: CASSWGSTQDNYEQYF. The CDR3 region has the DNA TGCGCCAGCAGCTGGGGTTCGACACAGGATAACTACGAGCAGTACTTC.

In DNA, the CDR3 is TGCGCCAGCAGCCAAGATACCCTAGCCCCAACGCAGTACTTC. It translates to CASSQDTLAPTQYF. The V and J genes are TRBV4-3 and TRBJ2-5, with D possibly TRBD2 on 5 matching bases. The CDR3 consists of 14 residues. CDR1 is LGHNA and CDR2 is YSLEER in the germline V gene. Trimming removed 0 bases from V and 11 bases from J, with 16 bases in between.

The CDR3 nucleotides read TGTGCCAGCAGCTATGGGCTTAATTCACCCCTCCACTTT. Its translation is CASSYGLNSPLHF. The V call is TRBV7-9, the J call TRBJ1-6, with D uncertain. The germline gives CDR1 SEHNR, CDR2 FQNEAQ (reference sequence). This CDR3 has 13 residues. V lost 4 bases and J lost 6, with 7 bases in between.